The clone carrying this TCR beta chain has just one count. Authors' data handling: Amplification from reference gene primers served as the basis for estimated nucleated cell counts. Measured with immunoSEQ multiplex PCR; TCRdb has only the in-frame clones, and not every one. The D gene and trimming were derived from the DNA, and the V and J assignments and clone size from that table. The sample yields under 70,000 clones, around 80% seen once. These data originate in a study of blood T cell repertoires in COVID-19. Whole-study context: COVID-19 samples collected from the United States, Italy and Spain covered acute and convalescent phases. Sample material is recorded as cDNA or gDNA derived from T cells, B-cell-depleted T cells, or PBMCs.

Sample: peripheral blood. The sequence came from a woman of 80 years or more with active or convalescent COVID-19.

CDR3 in amino acids: CAISGGLGDYGYTF. CDR3 bases: TGTGCCATCAGTGGGGGACTTGGGGACTATGGCTACACCTTC. The V call is TRBV10-3, the J call TRBJ1-2; a possible D gene is TRBD1 (5 bases). The CDR3 is made up of 14 amino acids. Germline V gives CDR1 ENHRY, CDR2 SYGVKD. Trimming removed 4 bases at V and 3 bases at J, with 12 bases between.